This T cell receptor beta chain was retrieved from a study of monozygotic twins with inflammatory bowel disease. One entry per CDR3 protein, without DNA, is what TCRdb gives after re-calling the 5' RACE reads. The sample has about 160,000 distinct CDR3 sequences. The CDR3 has 16 amino acids. Per germline, CDR1 SGHDN and CDR2 FVKESK. This receptor was identified in a human donor with ulcerative colitis or Crohn's disease, or a healthy co-twin of an affected twin (not recorded which). This chain links TRBV14 with TRBJ2-3; TCRdb names TRBD1, which stays unverified in the absence of DNA. The source material was blood. CDR3 sequence reads: CASSRTRTGPQDTQYF.